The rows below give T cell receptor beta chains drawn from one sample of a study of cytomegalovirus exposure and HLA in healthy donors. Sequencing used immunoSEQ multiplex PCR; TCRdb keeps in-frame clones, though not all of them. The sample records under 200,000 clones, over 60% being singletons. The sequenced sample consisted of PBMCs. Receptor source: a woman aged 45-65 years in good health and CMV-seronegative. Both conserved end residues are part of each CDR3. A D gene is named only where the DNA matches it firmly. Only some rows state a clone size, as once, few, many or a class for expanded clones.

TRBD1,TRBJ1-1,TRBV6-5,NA,CASSYHTGGTEAFF,TGTGCCAGCAGTTACCACACAGGGGGCACTGAAGCTTTCTTT
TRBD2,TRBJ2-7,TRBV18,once,CASSITSGRYYEQYF,TGTGCCAGCTCAATCACTAGCGGGAGATACTACGAGCAGTACTTC
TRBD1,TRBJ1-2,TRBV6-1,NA,CASSEAWVGTGGLYGYTF,TGTGCCAGCAGTGAAGCGTGGGTAGGGACAGGGGGCCTCTATGGCTACACCTTC
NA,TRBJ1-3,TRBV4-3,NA,CASSQALGGQDTIYF,TGCGCCAGCAGCCAAGCCCTGGGGGGGCAGGACACCATATATTTT
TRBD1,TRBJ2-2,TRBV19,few,CASSYPRDRGRNTGELFF,TGTGCCAGTAGTTACCCCCGGGACAGGGGGCGGAACACCGGGGAGCTGTTTTTT
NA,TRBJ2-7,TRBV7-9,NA,CASAAGQTYEQYF,TGTGCCAGCGCGGCTGGACAGACCTACGAGCAGTACTTC
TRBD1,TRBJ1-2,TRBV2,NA,CASSEARYRGGGGYTF,TGTGCCAGCAGTGAAGCGCGGTACCGAGGGGGCGGTGGCTACACCTTC
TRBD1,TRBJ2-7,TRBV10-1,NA,CASSEGTGCLNYEQYF,TGCGCCAGCAGTGAGGGGACAGGCTGTTTAAACTACGAGCAGTACTTC
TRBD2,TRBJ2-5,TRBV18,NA,CASSPSSGGVVGETQYF,TGTGCCAGCTCACCATCTAGCGGGGGAGTAGTGGGAGAGACCCAGTACTTC
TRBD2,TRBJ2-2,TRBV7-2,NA,CASSAGLAANTGELFF,TGTGCCAGCAGCGCGGGACTAGCGGCGAACACCGGGGAGCTGTTTTTT
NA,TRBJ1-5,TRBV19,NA,CASRPGGPNQPQHF,TGTGCCAGTAGACCGGGGGGACCCAATCAGCCCCAGCATTTT
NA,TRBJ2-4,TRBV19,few,CASSEAGKNIQYF,TGTGCCAGTAGCGAGGCAGGGAAAAACATTCAGTACTTC
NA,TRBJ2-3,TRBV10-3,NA,CAISADGVDTQYF,TGTGCCATCAGCGCGGATGGAGTAGATACGCAGTATTTT
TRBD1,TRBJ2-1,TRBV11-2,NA,CASSPSRQGAYNEQFF,TGTGCCAGCAGCCCCTCGCGGCAGGGGGCGTACAATGAGCAGTTCTTC
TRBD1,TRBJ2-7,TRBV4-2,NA,CASSQPGQGYEQYF,TGTGCCAGCAGCCAACCGGGACAGGGATACGAGCAGTACTTC
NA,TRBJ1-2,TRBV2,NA,CASSLTTADLNGYTF,TGTGCCAGCAGTCTCACGACAGCCGATTTGAATGGCTACACCTTC